Listed below are T cell receptor beta chains from one sample, sequenced in a study of T cell responses to AZD1222 COVID-19 vaccine. Generated by immunoSEQ multiplex PCR, the TCRdb table keeps only in-frame clones and is missing some. The table shows some 140,000 clones, with over 80% occurring only once. The specimen comprised peripheral blood, sampled 28 days after the second AZD1222 dose. The receptors were sampled from an adult who received the AZD1222 COVID-19 vaccine. CDR3s include the opening cysteine and the closing phenylalanine or tryptophan. A D gene is named only where the DNA matches it firmly. Clone size is not always given. Where it is, it says once, few, many or a class for expanded clones.

j_call: TRBJ1-6
v_call: TRBV7-2
d_call: TRBD1
clone_size: -
cdr3_nt: TGTGCCAGCAGCCAAGGGACAGGGTTGGCTTCACCCCTCCACTTT
cdr3_aa: CASSQGTGLASPLHF

j_call: TRBJ1-1
v_call: TRBV7-8
d_call: -
clone_size: once
cdr3_nt: TGTGCCAGCAGCTTACGTGCGGGGCTGAGAGCTTTCTTT
cdr3_aa: CASSLRAGLRAFF

j_call: TRBJ1-6
v_call: TRBV19
d_call: TRBD1
clone_size: -
cdr3_nt: TGTGCCAGTAGTATGAGGGGGCCAATTAATTCACCCCTCCACTTT
cdr3_aa: CASSMRGPINSPLHF

j_call: TRBJ1-1
v_call: TRBV18
d_call: -
clone_size: -
cdr3_nt: TGTGCCAGCTCAGATCAGGAGGGCCTGCTGACACAGGAAGCTTTCTTT
cdr3_aa: CASSDQEGLLTQEAFF

j_call: TRBJ1-4
v_call: TRBV6-1
d_call: -
clone_size: -
cdr3_nt: TGTGCCAGCAGTGAAGCGAGGGGGGGGGTTGAAAAACTGTTTTTT
cdr3_aa: CASSEARGGVEKLFF

j_call: TRBJ2-1
v_call: TRBV27
d_call: -
clone_size: -
cdr3_nt: TGTGCCAGCAGTCGGGAAGGACTCCTCAATGAGCAGTTCTTC
cdr3_aa: CASSREGLLNEQFF

j_call: TRBJ2-7
v_call: TRBV19
d_call: -
clone_size: -
cdr3_nt: TGTGCCAGTAGTATTATCACAGGAAACTCCTACGAGCAGTACTTC
cdr3_aa: CASSIITGNSYEQYF

j_call: TRBJ2-3
v_call: TRBV20-1
d_call: -
clone_size: -
cdr3_nt: TGCAGTGCTAGTAACAACGGGATGACTAGCACAGATACGCAGTATTTT
cdr3_aa: CSASNNGMTSTDTQYF

j_call: TRBJ2-6
v_call: TRBV9
d_call: -
clone_size: -
cdr3_nt: TGTGCCAGCAGCGTAGGGAGGGCCGGGGCCAACGTCCTGACTTTC
cdr3_aa: CASSVGRAGANVLTF

j_call: TRBJ2-1
v_call: TRBV2
d_call: -
clone_size: few
cdr3_nt: TGTGCCAGCAGTATCCGGGGATCCTACAATGAGCAGTTCTTC
cdr3_aa: CASSIRGSYNEQFF

j_call: TRBJ1-1
v_call: TRBV9
d_call: TRBD1
clone_size: -
cdr3_nt: TGTGCCAGCAGCCCAACAGGGGGCCGGACTGAAGCTTTCTTT
cdr3_aa: CASSPTGGRTEAFF

j_call: TRBJ2-7
v_call: TRBV2
d_call: -
clone_size: -
cdr3_nt: TGTGCCAGCAGGGCCAAGGGGATGGACGAGCAGTACTTC
cdr3_aa: CASRAKGMDEQYF

j_call: TRBJ1-5
v_call: TRBV6-5
d_call: -
clone_size: -
cdr3_nt: TGTGCCAGCAGGGAGGAGGCAGGATATCAGCCCCAGCATTTT
cdr3_aa: CASREEAGYQPQHF

j_call: TRBJ1-5
v_call: TRBV10-1
d_call: -
clone_size: -
cdr3_nt: TGCGCCAGCAGCCGACGGACAGTCAATCAGCCCCAGCATTTT
cdr3_aa: CASSRRTVNQPQHF

j_call: TRBJ2-3
v_call: TRBV7-8
d_call: -
clone_size: -
cdr3_nt: TGTGCCAGCAGCTCCGAGGGGATGAGCACAGATACGCAGTATTTT
cdr3_aa: CASSSEGMSTDTQYF

j_call: TRBJ1-3
v_call: TRBV9
d_call: -
clone_size: -
cdr3_nt: TGTGCCAGCAGCGTAGGGCTGGAGGTCTACTCTGGAAACACCATATATTTT
cdr3_aa: CASSVGLEVYSGNTIYF

j_call: TRBJ2-3
v_call: TRBV27
d_call: TRBD2
clone_size: -
cdr3_nt: TGTGCCAGCAGTTTAAGCGGGGGGGCAGATACGCAGTATTTT
cdr3_aa: CASSLSGGADTQYF

j_call: TRBJ2-7
v_call: TRBV19
d_call: -
clone_size: -
cdr3_nt: TGTGCCAGTAGTATCAAGGCCCTCGGCGAGCAGTACTTC
cdr3_aa: CASSIKALGEQYF

j_call: TRBJ2-3
v_call: TRBV7-9
d_call: -
clone_size: once
cdr3_nt: TGTGCCAGCAGCGAGCGTAGCGGACTGGGCACAGATACGCAGTATTTT
cdr3_aa: CASSERSGLGTDTQYF

j_call: TRBJ1-2
v_call: TRBV7-8
d_call: -
clone_size: -
cdr3_nt: TGTGCCAGCAGCCCGCAGATGCGCAGGCCCCCTGGCTACTATGGCTACACCTTC
cdr3_aa: CASSPQMRRPPGYYGYTF

j_call: TRBJ1-1
v_call: TRBV2
d_call: TRBD1
clone_size: -
cdr3_nt: TGTGCCAGCAGGACACCAGGGGGCAAGGCTGAAGCTTTCTTT
cdr3_aa: CASRTPGGKAEAFF

j_call: TRBJ1-5
v_call: TRBV4-3
d_call: -
clone_size: -
cdr3_nt: TGCGCCAGCAGCCAATACAGGGACGGGGCACAGCCCCAGCATTTT
cdr3_aa: CASSQYRDGAQPQHF

j_call: TRBJ1-2
v_call: TRBV28
d_call: -
clone_size: -
cdr3_nt: TGTGCCAGCAGTTTAGACGCCTTTAACTATGGCTACACCTTC
cdr3_aa: CASSLDAFNYGYTF

j_call: TRBJ2-1
v_call: TRBV5-1
d_call: TRBD2
clone_size: -
cdr3_nt: TGCGCCAGCAGCCTCCGACCGCTTCTCTCTAGCGGGGGAACTGAGCAGTTCTTC
cdr3_aa: CASSLRPLLSSGGTEQFF

j_call: TRBJ1-2
v_call: TRBV18
d_call: -
clone_size: few
cdr3_nt: TGTGCCAGCTCACCACCGGGACTTAACTATGGCTACACCTTC
cdr3_aa: CASSPPGLNYGYTF

j_call: TRBJ2-2
v_call: TRBV6-5
d_call: -
clone_size: -
cdr3_nt: TGTGCCAGCAGTTACTCGCGGACCGGGGAGCTGTTTTTT
cdr3_aa: CASSYSRTGELFF

j_call: TRBJ2-2
v_call: TRBV5-4
d_call: TRBD2
clone_size: -
cdr3_nt: TGTGCCAGCAGCTCGGGAGGAGGGAGCGGGGAGCTGTTTTTT
cdr3_aa: CASSSGGGSGELFF

j_call: TRBJ1-5
v_call: TRBV11-2
d_call: -
clone_size: -
cdr3_nt: TGTGCCAGCAGCTTCCGGGGAAATCAGCCCCAGCATTTT
cdr3_aa: CASSFRGNQPQHF

j_call: TRBJ2-7
v_call: TRBV6-5
d_call: TRBD1
clone_size: -
cdr3_nt: TGTGCCAGCAGTTACTATCGCGGCCAGGGGGCTTACGAGCAGTACTTC
cdr3_aa: CASSYYRGQGAYEQYF

j_call: TRBJ1-1
v_call: TRBV19
d_call: -
clone_size: -
cdr3_nt: TGTGCCAGTAGTATAGAAGGGGGCACTGAAGCTTTCTTT
cdr3_aa: CASSIEGGTEAFF

j_call: TRBJ1-3
v_call: TRBV7-8
d_call: TRBD1
clone_size: -
cdr3_nt: TGTGCCAGCAGCTTAGGGACAGGGCCTGGAAACACCATATATTTT
cdr3_aa: CASSLGTGPGNTIYF

j_call: TRBJ1-4
v_call: TRBV6-5
d_call: -
clone_size: -
cdr3_nt: TGTGCCAGCAGTTCCCGAGCAGGGGCAAAACTGTTTTTT
cdr3_aa: CASSSRAGAKLFF

j_call: TRBJ1-6
v_call: TRBV5-3
d_call: TRBD1
clone_size: -
cdr3_nt: TGTGCCAGAAGCCCCCGGGACAGAACAAATTCACCCCTCCACTTT
cdr3_aa: CARSPRDRTNSPLHF

j_call: TRBJ1-1
v_call: TRBV5-1
d_call: -
clone_size: once
cdr3_nt: TGCGCCAGCAGCTTGCAGGGTCGGGACACTGAAGCTTTCTTT
cdr3_aa: CASSLQGRDTEAFF

j_call: TRBJ2-7
v_call: TRBV7-9
d_call: -
clone_size: -
cdr3_nt: TGTGCCAGCAGCTTAGACCTCGTCTCCTACGAGCAGTACTTC
cdr3_aa: CASSLDLVSYEQYF

j_call: TRBJ2-5
v_call: TRBV12-3/TRBV12-4
d_call: -
clone_size: -
cdr3_nt: TGTGCCAGCAGTTTCGAGAGAGGCCCCCAGTACTTC
cdr3_aa: CASSFERGPQYF

j_call: TRBJ1-2
v_call: TRBV19
d_call: TRBD1
clone_size: -
cdr3_nt: TGTGCCAGTACCGGGACAGCGAAAGGCTATGGCTACACCTTC
cdr3_aa: CASTGTAKGYGYTF

j_call: TRBJ1-6
v_call: TRBV7-9
d_call: -
clone_size: -
cdr3_nt: TGTGCCAGCAGCTCACCGGGGAAGAATTCACCCCTCCACTTT
cdr3_aa: CASSSPGKNSPLHF

j_call: TRBJ1-3
v_call: TRBV12-3/TRBV12-4
d_call: -
clone_size: few
cdr3_nt: TGTGCCAGCAGTTTACACTCTGGAAACACCATATATTTT
cdr3_aa: CASSLHSGNTIYF

j_call: TRBJ1-1
v_call: TRBV12-5
d_call: TRBD1
clone_size: -
cdr3_nt: TGTGCTAGTGGTTTGGCACGGGACAGCAAAAACACTGAAGCTTTCTTT
cdr3_aa: CASGLARDSKNTEAFF

j_call: TRBJ2-3
v_call: TRBV30
d_call: TRBD2
clone_size: -
cdr3_nt: TGTGCCTGGAGCTCGACCTGGACTAGCGGGGGGAGGGGCACAGATACGCAGTATTTT
cdr3_aa: CAWSSTWTSGGRGTDTQYF

j_call: TRBJ2-2
v_call: TRBV2
d_call: -
clone_size: -
cdr3_nt: TGTGCCAGCAGCCCCAGGGAGAGTGGGAACACCGGGGAGCTGTTTTTT
cdr3_aa: CASSPRESGNTGELFF

j_call: TRBJ2-1
v_call: TRBV5-5
d_call: -
clone_size: -
cdr3_nt: TGTGCCAGCAGCTTGGCGCCAGGGAAGGGGAATGAGCAGTTCTTC
cdr3_aa: CASSLAPGKGNEQFF

j_call: TRBJ2-1
v_call: TRBV11-3
d_call: -
clone_size: -
cdr3_nt: TGTGCCAGCAGTCATCGAGGGCAGAGCTACAATGAGCAGTTCTTC
cdr3_aa: CASSHRGQSYNEQFF

j_call: TRBJ1-2
v_call: TRBV28
d_call: TRBD1
clone_size: -
cdr3_nt: TGTGCCAGCACGGCCGGGACAGTTTACTCCAGTTTCGGCGGCTACACCTTC
cdr3_aa: CASTAGTVYSSFGGYTF

j_call: TRBJ1-4
v_call: TRBV2
d_call: TRBD1
clone_size: -
cdr3_nt: TGTGCCAGCAGTGCCCTGACAGGGGCGGAAAAACTGTTTTTT
cdr3_aa: CASSALTGAEKLFF

j_call: TRBJ2-5
v_call: TRBV3-1/TRBV3-2
d_call: -
clone_size: -
cdr3_nt: TGTGCCAGCAGCCAAGAGGCATCCCAGTACTTC
cdr3_aa: CASSQEASQYF

j_call: TRBJ2-5
v_call: TRBV2
d_call: TRBD1
clone_size: few
cdr3_nt: TGTGCCAGCAGTGGGGCCCCGGGACAGCCCCTCCAAGAGACCCAGTACTTC
cdr3_aa: CASSGAPGQPLQETQYF

j_call: TRBJ2-7
v_call: TRBV6-1
d_call: TRBD2
clone_size: -
cdr3_nt: TGTGCCAGCAGTGAACAGCGGGGGAGTTACGAGCAGTACTTC
cdr3_aa: CASSEQRGSYEQYF

j_call: TRBJ1-5
v_call: TRBV19
d_call: -
clone_size: -
cdr3_nt: TGTGCCAGTAGTATCAAACGGCAGCCCCAGCATTTT
cdr3_aa: CASSIKRQPQHF

j_call: TRBJ1-2
v_call: TRBV5-5
d_call: -
clone_size: -
cdr3_nt: TGTGCCAGCAGCACGGCGGGTGGTGAGGGCTACACCTTC
cdr3_aa: CASSTAGGEGYTF

j_call: TRBJ1-1
v_call: TRBV11-3
d_call: -
clone_size: once
cdr3_nt: TGTGCCAGCAGCTTAGAAGGGGGGATGAACACTGAAGCTTTCTTT
cdr3_aa: CASSLEGGMNTEAFF

j_call: TRBJ1-1
v_call: TRBV9
d_call: -
clone_size: once
cdr3_nt: TGTGCCAGCAGCGTCCAGACCGTGAACACTGAAGCTTTCTTT
cdr3_aa: CASSVQTVNTEAFF

j_call: TRBJ1-2
v_call: TRBV23-1
d_call: -
clone_size: -
cdr3_nt: TGCGCCAGCAGTCCCACGGGGCCGGCCAACTATGGCTACACCTTC
cdr3_aa: CASSPTGPANYGYTF